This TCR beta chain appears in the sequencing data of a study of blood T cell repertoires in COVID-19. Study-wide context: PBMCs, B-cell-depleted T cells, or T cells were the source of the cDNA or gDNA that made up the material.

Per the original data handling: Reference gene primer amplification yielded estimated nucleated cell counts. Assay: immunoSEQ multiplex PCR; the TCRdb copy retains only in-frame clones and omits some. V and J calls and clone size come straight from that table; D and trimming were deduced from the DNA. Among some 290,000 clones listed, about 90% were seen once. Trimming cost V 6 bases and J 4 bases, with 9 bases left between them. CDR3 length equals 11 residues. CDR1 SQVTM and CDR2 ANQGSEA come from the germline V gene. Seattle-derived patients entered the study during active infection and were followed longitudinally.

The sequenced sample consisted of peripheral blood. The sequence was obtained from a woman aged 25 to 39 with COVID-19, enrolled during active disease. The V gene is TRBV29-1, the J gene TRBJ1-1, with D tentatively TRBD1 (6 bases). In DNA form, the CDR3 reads TGCAGCGTGGAGACAGGCACTGAAGCTTTCTTT. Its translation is CSVETGTEAFF. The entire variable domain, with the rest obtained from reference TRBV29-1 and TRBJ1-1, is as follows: SAVISQKPSRDICQRGTSLTIQCQVDSQVTMMFWYRQQPGQSLTLIATANQGSEATYESGFVIDKFPISRPNLTFSTLTVSNMSPEDSSIYLCSVETGTEAFFGQGTRLTVV.